This TCR beta chain came from a study of glioma-infiltrating T cells. Amplification of TCR alpha and beta CDR3 regions from RNA used iRepertoire nested multiplex PCR. Input was roughly 95-400 ng of tissue mRNA or PBMC total RNA. Via MiXCR, TCRdb re-called the multiplex PCR reads, giving one row per CDR3 protein. This table has tens of thousands of distinct CDR3 sequences, roughly 23% appearing once. The CDR3 spans 16 residues. Per the germline V gene, CDR1 is KGHDR and CDR2 is SFDVKD. Trimming left V 4 bases short and J 2 bases short, with 15 bases between. The sample holds many counts of this clonotype. The target antigen is unknown. The study, taken as a whole, reports: Above-expected tissue-blood divergence occurred in all gliomas, most in low-grade ones.

The sequenced sample consisted of glioma tissue, nonneoplastic brain tissue, or PBMCs (not recorded which). The receptor's source is a human donor with low-grade glioma or glioblastoma, undergoing nonglioma brain surgery, or in good health (not recorded which). The V gene is TRBV24-1, the J gene TRBJ2-3; the D gene is possibly TRBD2 (5 bases). CDR3 in DNA: TGTGCCACCAGTGAGGGAACCGGGATCCCCACAGATACGCAGTATTTT. This gives the protein CATSEGTGIPTDTQYF.